The clone carrying this T cell receptor (beta chain) was observed a handful of times. No antigen is known for it. The CDR3 is made up of 14 amino acids. Trimming stripped 0 bases from V and 3 bases from J, with 7 bases between. Germline values: CDR1 MNHEY, CDR2 SVGAGI. The data stem from a study of CD8 T cells in ankylosing spondylitis. Quantitative molecular-barcoded 5'-RACE generated the TCR beta libraries. One entry per CDR3 protein, called by TCRdb with MiXCR from the 5' RACE reads. Of some 200,000 distinct CDR3 sequences in the sample, about 13% are singletons; the top ten hold 16%. Overall study results and limits: Some motif variants had been reported before (in reactive arthritis synovial fluid and blood). Disease-linked clones bore a CD8+ phenotype and were relatively rare in peripheral blood. Disease-linked clones reportedly showed significant enrichment in matched ankylosing spondylitis synovial fluid.

Sequencing was performed on blood, either unsorted or a sorted T cell fraction (not recorded which). The J gene is TRBJ2-3, the V gene TRBV6-5; D may be TRBD1 or TRBD2 (5 bases each). The TCR comes from a male donor with ankylosing spondylitis or in good health (not recorded which). The CDR3 DNA follows: TGTGCCAGCAGTTACTCGAGGGGAACAGATACGCAGTATTTT. Translating it yields CASSYSRGTDTQYF.